This TCR beta chain originates from a study of control samples from healthy donors and cancer patients. The data were produced by immunoSEQ multiplex PCR, yet TCRdb's version contains in-frame clones alone and is incomplete. The sample holds 170,000 or so clones, around 94% seen once. On this clone itself: This same CDR3 is encoded by further DNA sequences in the sample.

Per germline, CDR1 SEHNR and CDR2 FQNEAQ (reference sequence). This CDR3 contains 13 residues. The V gene end was trimmed by 3 bases and the J gene end by 4 bases; junction bases not matched to a gene: 3. This rearrangement joins TRBV7-9 to TRBJ2-7; 7 bases line up with TRBD2. The receptor's source is a man aged 30-40 years in good health. The sequenced material came from blood. In DNA form, the CDR3 reads TGTGCCAGCAGCTTGGGGAGGGGATACGAGCAGTACTTC. Its translation: CASSLGRGYEQYF.